This TCR beta chain was sequenced during a study of T cell responses to AZD1222 COVID-19 vaccine. Across the whole study: The analysis combined second doses at about 4 or about 12 weeks.

Notes on the study in general: Along spike, vaccine-associated CD4 TCRs were found throughout, with dominance at 160-218 and 743-854. Repertoire sampling was restricted to post-peak T cell response timepoints.

In regard to this clone: Antigen specificity is unknown.

V was clipped by 0 bases and J by 2 bases, with 10 bases between them. Germline lookup yields CDR1 SGHRS and CDR2 YFSETQ. The CDR3 is 15 amino acids. TCRdb's copy holds only in-frame clones and misses some; the assay was immunoSEQ multiplex PCR. The sample yields about 150,000 clones, roughly 90% seen once. This specimen consisted of peripheral blood, obtained on day 0 of AZD1222 vaccination. This sequence joins TRBV5-1 and TRBJ2-3; D is uncertain. The sequence was obtained from an adult in good health. CDR3 sequence: CASSLGVAPTDTQYF. The CDR3 bases are TGCGCCAGCAGCTTGGGCGTGGCCCCCACAGATACGCAGTATTTT. Together with reference TRBV5-1 and TRBJ2-3, the CDR3 gives the full variable domain: KAGVTQTPRYLIKTRGQQVTLSCSPISGHRSVSWYQQTPGQGLQFLFEYFSETQRNKGNFPGRFSGRQFSNSRSEMNVSTLELGDSALYLCASSLGVAPTDTQYFGPGTRLTVL.